This TCR beta chain was sequenced for a study of blood T cell repertoires in COVID-19. Study summary: The United States, Italy and Spain were the sources of the acute and convalescent COVID-19 samples.

The ends were cut back, 2 bases at V and 5 bases at J, with 15 bases in the middle. This CDR3 has 15 amino acids. In germline, CDR1 is SGDLS, CDR2 YYNGEE. Only in-frame clones appear in the TCRdb table, and some are missing; sequencing was by immunoSEQ multiplex PCR. The sample includes about 520,000 clones, approximately 85% of them seen just once. This receptor was obtained from a human donor in a cohort sampled during active COVID-19. The V call is TRBV9, the J call TRBJ2-3; tentatively, D is TRBD2 (6 bases). The specimen sequenced was peripheral blood. CDR3 bases: TGTGCCAGCAGCGTCGGGGGAGCGACAAGAGATACGCAGTATTTT. It is translated as CASSVGGATRDTQYF. The full variable domain, in which reference TRBV9 and TRBJ2-3 provide the parts outside the CDR3, is DSGVTQTPKHLITATGQRVTLRCSPRSGDLSVYWYQQSLDQGLQFLIQYYNGEERAKGNILERFSAQQFPDLHSELNLSSLELGDSALYFCASSVGGATRDTQYFGPGTRLTVL.